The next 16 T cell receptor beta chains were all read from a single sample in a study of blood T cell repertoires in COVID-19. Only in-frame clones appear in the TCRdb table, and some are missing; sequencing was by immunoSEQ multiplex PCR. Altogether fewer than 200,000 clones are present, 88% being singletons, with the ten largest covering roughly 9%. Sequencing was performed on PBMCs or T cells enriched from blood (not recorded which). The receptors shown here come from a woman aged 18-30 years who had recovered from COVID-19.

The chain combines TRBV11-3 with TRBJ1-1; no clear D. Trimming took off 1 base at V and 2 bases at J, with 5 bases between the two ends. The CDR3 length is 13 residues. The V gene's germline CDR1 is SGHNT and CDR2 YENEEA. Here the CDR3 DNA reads TGTGCCAGCAGCTTAGCTCCTAACACTGAAGCTTTCTTT. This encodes CASSLAPNTEAFF.

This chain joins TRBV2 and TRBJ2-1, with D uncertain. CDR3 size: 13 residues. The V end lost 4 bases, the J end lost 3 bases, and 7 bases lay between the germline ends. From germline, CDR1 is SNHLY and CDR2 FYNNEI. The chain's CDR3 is CASSALSYNEQFF. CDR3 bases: TGTGCCAGCAGTGCCCTCAGCTACAATGAGCAGTTCTTC. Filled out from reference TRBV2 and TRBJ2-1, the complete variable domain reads EPEVTQTPSHQVTQMGQEVILRCVPISNHLYFYWYRQILGQKVEFLVSFYNNEISEKSEIFDDQFSVERPDGSNFTLKIRSTKLEDSAMYFCASSALSYNEQFFGPGTRLTVL.

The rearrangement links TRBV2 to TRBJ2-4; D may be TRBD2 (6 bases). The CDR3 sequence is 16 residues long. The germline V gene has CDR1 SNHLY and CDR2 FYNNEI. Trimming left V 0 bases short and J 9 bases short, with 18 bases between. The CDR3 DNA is TGTGCCAGCAGTGAAGCTCCTCCGGGAGTGTATGGCATTCAGTACTTC. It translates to CASSEAPPGVYGIQYF.

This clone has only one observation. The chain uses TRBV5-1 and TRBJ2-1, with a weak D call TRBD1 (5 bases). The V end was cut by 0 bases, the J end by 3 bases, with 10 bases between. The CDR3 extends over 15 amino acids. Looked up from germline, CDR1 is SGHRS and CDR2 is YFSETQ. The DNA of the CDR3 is TGCGCCAGCAGCTTGGGTCAGGGTGGCTACAATGAGCAGTTCTTC. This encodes CASSLGQGGYNEQFF.

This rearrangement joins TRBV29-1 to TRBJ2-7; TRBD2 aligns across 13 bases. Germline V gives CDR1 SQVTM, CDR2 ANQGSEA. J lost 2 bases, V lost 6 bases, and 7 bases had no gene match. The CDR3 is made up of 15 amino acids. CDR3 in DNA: TGCAGCGTACGGACTAGCGGGAGTTGGACCTACGAGCAGTACTTC. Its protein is CSVRTSGSWTYEQYF.

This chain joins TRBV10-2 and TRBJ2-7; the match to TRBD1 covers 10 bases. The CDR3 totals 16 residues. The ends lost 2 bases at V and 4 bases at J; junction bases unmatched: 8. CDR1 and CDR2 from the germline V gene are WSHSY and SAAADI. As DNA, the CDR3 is TGCGCCAGCAGTGAGCCGACAGGGGGCGCAGTTTACGAGCAGTACTTC. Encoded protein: CASSEPTGGAVYEQYF.

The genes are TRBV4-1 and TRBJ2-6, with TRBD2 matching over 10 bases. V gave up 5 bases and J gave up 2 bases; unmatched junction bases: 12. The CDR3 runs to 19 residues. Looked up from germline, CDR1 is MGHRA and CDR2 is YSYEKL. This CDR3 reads CASSRTDLAGATGANVLTF. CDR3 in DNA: TGCGCCAGCAGCAGGACCGATCTAGCGGGAGCTACTGGGGCCAACGTCCTGACTTTC.

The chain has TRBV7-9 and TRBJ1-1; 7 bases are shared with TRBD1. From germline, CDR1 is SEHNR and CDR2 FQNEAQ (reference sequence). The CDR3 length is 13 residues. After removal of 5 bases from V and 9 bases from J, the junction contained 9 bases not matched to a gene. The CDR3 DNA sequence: TGTGCCAGCAGCCCCCGGGACAGCGACAAAGCTTTCTTT. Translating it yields CASSPRDSDKAFF.

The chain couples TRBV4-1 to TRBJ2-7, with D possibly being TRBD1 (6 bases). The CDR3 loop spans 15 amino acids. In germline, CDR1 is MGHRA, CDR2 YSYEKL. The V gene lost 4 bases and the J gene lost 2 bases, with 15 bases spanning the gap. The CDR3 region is CASSRYPGQAYEQYF. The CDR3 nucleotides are TGCGCCAGCAGCCGCTATCCGGGACAAGCCTACGAGCAGTACTTC.

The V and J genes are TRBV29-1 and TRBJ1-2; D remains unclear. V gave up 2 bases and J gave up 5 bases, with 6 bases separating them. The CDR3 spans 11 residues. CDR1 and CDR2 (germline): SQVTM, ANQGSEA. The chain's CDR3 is CSVEQAYGYTF. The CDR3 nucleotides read TGCAGCGTTGAACAGGCTTATGGCTACACCTTC.

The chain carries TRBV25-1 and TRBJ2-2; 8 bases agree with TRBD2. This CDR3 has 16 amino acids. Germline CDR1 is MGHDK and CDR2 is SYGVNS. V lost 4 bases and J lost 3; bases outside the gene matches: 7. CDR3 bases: TGTGCCAGCAGTGCCAATAGCGGGACACACACCGGGGAGCTGTTTTTT. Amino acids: CASSANSGTHTGELFF.

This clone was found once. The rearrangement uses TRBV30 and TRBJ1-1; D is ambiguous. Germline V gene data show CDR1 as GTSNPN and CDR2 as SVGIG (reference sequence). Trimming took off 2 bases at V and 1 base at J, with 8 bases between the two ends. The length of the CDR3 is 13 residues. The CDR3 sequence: CAWSRTGNTEAFF. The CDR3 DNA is TGTGCCTGGAGTAGAACGGGGAACACTGAAGCTTTCTTT.

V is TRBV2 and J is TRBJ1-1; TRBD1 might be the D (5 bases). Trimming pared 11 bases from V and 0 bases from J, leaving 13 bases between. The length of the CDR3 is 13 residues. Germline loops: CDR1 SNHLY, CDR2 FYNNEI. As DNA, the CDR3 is TGTGCCGCTAGACAGCGAGTGAACACTGAAGCTTTCTTT. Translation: CAARQRVNTEAFF.

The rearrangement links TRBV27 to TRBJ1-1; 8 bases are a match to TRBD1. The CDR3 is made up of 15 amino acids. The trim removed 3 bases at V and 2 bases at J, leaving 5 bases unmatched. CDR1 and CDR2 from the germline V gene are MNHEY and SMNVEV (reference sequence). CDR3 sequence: CASSFRGRENTEAFF. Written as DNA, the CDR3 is TGTGCCAGCAGTTTCAGGGGGCGCGAAAACACTGAAGCTTTCTTT.

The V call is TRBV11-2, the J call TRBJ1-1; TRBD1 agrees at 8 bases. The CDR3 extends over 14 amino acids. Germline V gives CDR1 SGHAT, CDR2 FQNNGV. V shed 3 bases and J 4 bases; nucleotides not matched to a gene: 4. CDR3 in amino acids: CASSLDREVTEAFF. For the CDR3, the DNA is TGTGCCAGCAGCTTGGACAGGGAAGTCACTGAAGCTTTCTTT.

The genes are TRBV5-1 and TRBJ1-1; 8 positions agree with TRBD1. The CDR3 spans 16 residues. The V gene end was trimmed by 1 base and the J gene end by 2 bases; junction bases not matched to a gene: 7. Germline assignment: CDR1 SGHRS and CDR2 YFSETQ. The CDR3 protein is CASSLRAGGVNTEAFF. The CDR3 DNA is TGCGCCAGCAGCTTGAGGGCAGGGGGCGTCAACACTGAAGCTTTCTTT.